Following are 13 T cell receptor beta chains from one sample sequenced in a study of low-dose radiotherapy and immunotherapy resistance in tumors. TRAV and TRBV primers primed cDNA for both TCRalpha and TCRbeta. The authors ran about 20 PCR cycles to amplify TCRs with a constant-region primer and V-primer adapter. A single record per CDR3 protein comes from TCRdb applying MiXCR to the reads. The top ten hold about an eighth of the sample, which has several thousand distinct CDR3 sequences, around 71% seen once. The receptors were sampled from a human donor with advanced metastatic prostate, ovarian, gallbladder or colorectal cancer (not recorded which). This table probably holds off-target reads from a library built for another chain.

The sample holds one count of this clonotype. Relative to the germline gene, one junction end is altered; a read error may explain this. The chain couples TRBV13 to TRBJ1-6; no firm D call. Germline values: CDR1 PRHDT, CDR2 FYEKMQ (reference sequence). This CDR3 spans 15 amino acids. Written as DNA, the CDR3 is TGTTCAATGAGAGAGCCTTACACCAATGCAGGCAAATCAACCTTT. Translated, it gives CSMREPYTNAGKSTF.

The chain joins TRBV10-2 to TRBJ1-1; TRBD1 aligns across 10 bases. Germline V CDR1 and CDR2: WSHSY, SAAADI. This CDR3 has 16 amino acids. Germline trimming cut 1 base from V and 5 bases from J; bases unmatched to any gene: 7. CDR3 residues: CASSEFRQGARTEAFF. The CDR3 DNA reads TGCGCCAGCAGTGAGTTCCGACAGGGGGCGAGAACTGAAGCTTTCTTT.

V is TRBV3-1 and J is TRBJ2-6; no clear D gene. The CDR3 contains 15 residues. V dropped 4 bases and J dropped 0 bases, with 7 bases sitting between them. CDR1 and CDR2 (germline): LGHDT, YNNKEL (reference sequence). CDR3 DNA: TGTGCCAGCAGCCCCCGGTACTCTGGGGCCAACGTCCTGACTTTC. Its protein product is CASSPRYSGANVLTF.

This clonotype was observed once. CDR3 protein: CASSRATGAYEQYF. In DNA form, the CDR3 reads TGCGCCAGCAGCCGGGCGACAGGAGCCTACGAGCAGTACTTC. The chain couples TRBV5-1 to TRBJ2-7; a weak D match, TRBD1 (6 bases). Germline V gene data show CDR1 as SGHRS and CDR2 as YFSETQ. The CDR3 runs 14 residues. V lost 4 bases, J lost 2 bases, and 13 bases lay in between.

This chain links TRBV29-1 with TRBJ2-3; 9 nucleotides agree with TRBD1. Germline V gene lookup returns CDR1 SQVTM and CDR2 ANQGSEA. V shed 5 bases and J 5 bases; nucleotides not matched to a gene: 5. CDR3 size: 13 residues. CDR3 region: CSVHRGQGDTQYF. DNA for the CDR3: TGCAGCGTTCACAGGGGGCAGGGAGATACGCAGTATTTT.

This clonotype was recorded once. V usage is TRBV28 and J usage is TRBJ2-1, with 11 bases fitting TRBD2. The germline V gene has CDR1 MDHEN and CDR2 SYDVKM. The V segment lost 6 bases and the J segment 8 bases; nucleotides outside the gene matches: 9. The CDR3 is made up of 15 amino acids. CDR3 DNA: TGTGCCAGCAGGGATAGCGGGAGGGCCCTCGATGAGCAGTTCTTC. Translation: CASRDSGRALDEQFF.

This clonotype was detected a few times. J is TRBJ2-5 and V is TRBV6-2 or TRBV6-3; TRBD2 matches at 14 bases. The CDR3 runs 19 residues. J was trimmed by 1 base and V by 6 bases; bases with no gene match: 13. The germline V gene has CDR1 MNHEY and CDR2 SVGEGT. The CDR3 coding sequence is TGTGCCAGCAGCAAACTACCGGGACTAGCGGGGGCCCGCCAAGAGACCCAGTACTTC. This sequence encodes CASSKLPGLAGARQETQYF.

This chain connects TRBV28 to TRBJ1-4; D gene uncertain. Trimming stripped 6 bases from V and 4 bases from J, with 12 bases between. CDR1 and CDR2 from the germline V gene are MDHEN and SYDVKM. The CDR3 length is 14 residues. DNA of the CDR3: TGTGCCAGCAGGTCGGCCCAGCTTAATGAAAAACTGTTTTTT. The encoded protein is CASRSAQLNEKLFF.

V usage is TRBV6-6 and J usage is TRBJ2-3; no firm D call. CDR1 and CDR2 (germline): MNHNY, SVGAGI (reference sequence). The CDR3 length is 12 residues. Trimming took 7 bases from V and 1 from J, leaving 6 bases between them. The CDR3 DNA is TGTGCCAGCAATTGGGGCACAGATACGCAGTATTTT. Translation gives CASNWGTDTQYF.

V usage is TRBV25-1 and J usage is TRBJ1-2; D perhaps matches TRBD1 (5 bases). With 10 bases removed from V and 8 bases from J, the gap between germline ends came to 17 bases. The germline CDR1 and CDR2 sequences are MGHDK and SYGVNS. The CDR3 has 12 residues. CDR3 protein: CATNLGEFGYTF. DNA of the CDR3: TGTGCCACCAACTTAGGGGAATTCGGCTACACCTTC.

The V call is TRBV5-1, the J call TRBJ2-2; D not certain. In germline, CDR1 is SGHRS, CDR2 YFSETQ. The CDR3 is made up of 14 amino acids. The germline V and J ends were trimmed by 0 bases and 9 bases, with 12 bases remaining between them. The CDR3 sequence: CASSLEQTARELFF. CDR3 nucleotides: TGCGCCAGCAGCTTGGAACAGACGGCGCGGGAGCTGTTTTTT. Using reference TRBV5-1 and TRBJ2-2 for the parts outside the CDR3, the full variable domain is KAGVTQTPRYLIKTRGQQVTLSCSPISGHRSVSWYQQTPGQGLQFLFEYFSETQRNKGNFPGRFSGRQFSNSRSEMNVSTLELGDSALYLCASSLEQTARELFFGEGSRLTVL.

The V call is TRBV4-2, the J call TRBJ1-5; D ambiguous. The CDR3 loop spans 14 amino acids. V was clipped by 0 bases and J by 2 bases, with 5 bases between them. Germline V lookup: CDR1 LGHNA, CDR2 YNFKEQ. CDR3 bases: TGTGCCAGCAGCCAAGAGTACGGCAATCAGCCCCAGCATTTT. This gives the protein CASSQEYGNQPQHF.

In its sample, this clonotype is large. The chain is built from TRBV5-1 and TRBJ2-3; TRBD2 matches at 7 bases. The CDR3 spans 12 residues. With 4 bases clipped from V and 4 bases from J, the junction kept 0 bases outside the gene matches. Germline V CDR1 and CDR2: SGHRS, YFSETQ. For the CDR3, the DNA is TGCGCCAGCAGCGCGGGAGCAGATACGCAGTATTTT. This translates into CASSAGADTQYF.